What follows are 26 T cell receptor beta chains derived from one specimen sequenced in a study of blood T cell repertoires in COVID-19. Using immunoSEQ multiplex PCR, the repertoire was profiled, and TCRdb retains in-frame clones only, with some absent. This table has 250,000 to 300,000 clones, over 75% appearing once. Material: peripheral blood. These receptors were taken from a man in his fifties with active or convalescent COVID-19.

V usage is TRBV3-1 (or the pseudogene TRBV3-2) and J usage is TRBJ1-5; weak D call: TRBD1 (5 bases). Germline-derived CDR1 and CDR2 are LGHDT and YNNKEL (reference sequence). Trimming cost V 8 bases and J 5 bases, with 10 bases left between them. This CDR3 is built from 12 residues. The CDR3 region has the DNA TGTGCCAGCTCTGGGGGGGATCAGCCCCAGCATTTT. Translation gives CASSGGDQPQHF.

CDR3 nucleotides: TGCGCCAGCAGCAGCCCTAGGGGATCGCAGACGAACACCGGGGAGCTGTTTTTT. This gives the protein CASSSPRGSQTNTGELFF. The chain employs TRBV5-1 and TRBJ2-2; tentative D call: TRBD1 (5 bases). In germline, CDR1 is SGHRS, CDR2 YFSETQ. Trimming left V 4 bases short and J 0 bases short, with 19 bases between. The CDR3 is made up of 18 amino acids.

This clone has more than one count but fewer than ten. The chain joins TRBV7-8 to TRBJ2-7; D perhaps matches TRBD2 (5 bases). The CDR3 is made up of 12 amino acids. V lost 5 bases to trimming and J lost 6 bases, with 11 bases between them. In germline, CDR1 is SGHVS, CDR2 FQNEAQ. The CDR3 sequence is CASSTGSSEQYF. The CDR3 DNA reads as TGTGCCAGCAGCACGGGATCCAGCGAGCAGTACTTC. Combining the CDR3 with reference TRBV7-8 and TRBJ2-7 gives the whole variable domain GAGVSQSPRYKVAKRGQDVALRCDPISGHVSLFWYQQALGQGPEFLTYFQNEAQLDKSGLPSDRFFAERPEGSVSTLKIQRTQQEDSAVYLCASSTGSSEQYFGPGTRLTVT.

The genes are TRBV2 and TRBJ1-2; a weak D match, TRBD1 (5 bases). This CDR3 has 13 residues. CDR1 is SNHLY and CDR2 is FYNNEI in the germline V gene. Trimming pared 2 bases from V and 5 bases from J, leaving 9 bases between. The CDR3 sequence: CASSEKRGYGYTF. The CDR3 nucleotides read TGTGCCAGCAGTGAAAAACGGGGGTATGGCTACACCTTC. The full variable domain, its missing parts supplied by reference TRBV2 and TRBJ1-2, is EPEVTQTPSHQVTQMGQEVILRCVPISNHLYFYWYRQILGQKVEFLVSFYNNEISEKSEIFDDQFSVERPDGSNFTLKIRSTKLEDSAMYFCASSEKRGYGYTFGSGTRLTVV.

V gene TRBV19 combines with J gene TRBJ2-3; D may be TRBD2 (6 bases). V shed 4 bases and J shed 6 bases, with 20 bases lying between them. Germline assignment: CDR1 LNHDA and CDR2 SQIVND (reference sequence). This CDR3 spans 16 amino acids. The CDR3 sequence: CASSTFGIGSSDTQYF. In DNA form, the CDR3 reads TGTGCCAGTAGTACCTTTGGGATCGGGAGTTCTGATACGCAGTATTTT.

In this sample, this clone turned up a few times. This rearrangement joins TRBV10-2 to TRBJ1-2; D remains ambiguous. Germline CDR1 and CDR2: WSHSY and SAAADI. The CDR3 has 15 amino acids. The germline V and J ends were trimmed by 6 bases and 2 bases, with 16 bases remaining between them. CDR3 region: CASRNVLELNYGYTF. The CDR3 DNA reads TGCGCCAGCAGAAACGTCCTAGAGCTCAACTATGGCTACACCTTC.

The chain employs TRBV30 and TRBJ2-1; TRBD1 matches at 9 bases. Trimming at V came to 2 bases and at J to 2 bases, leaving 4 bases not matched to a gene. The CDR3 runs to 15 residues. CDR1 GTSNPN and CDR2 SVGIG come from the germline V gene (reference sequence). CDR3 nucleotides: TGTGCCTGGAGTTTTACAGGGGGCACCTACAATGAGCAGTTCTTC. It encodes CAWSFTGGTYNEQFF.

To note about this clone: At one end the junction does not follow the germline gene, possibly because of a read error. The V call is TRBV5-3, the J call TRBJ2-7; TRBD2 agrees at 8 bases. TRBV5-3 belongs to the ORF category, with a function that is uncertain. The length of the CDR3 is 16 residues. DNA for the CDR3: TGTGTCAGAAGCGTCGGGACTCCCGGGGGGGATTACGAGCAGTACTTC. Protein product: CVRSVGTPGGDYEQYF.

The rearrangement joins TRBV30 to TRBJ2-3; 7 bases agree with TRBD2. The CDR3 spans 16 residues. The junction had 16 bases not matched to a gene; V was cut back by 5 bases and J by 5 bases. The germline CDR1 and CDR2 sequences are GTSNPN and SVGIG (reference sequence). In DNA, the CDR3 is TGTGCCTGGGGACGCGGGGGAAGTTCCACCGGAGATACGCAGTATTTT. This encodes CAWGRGGSSTGDTQYF.

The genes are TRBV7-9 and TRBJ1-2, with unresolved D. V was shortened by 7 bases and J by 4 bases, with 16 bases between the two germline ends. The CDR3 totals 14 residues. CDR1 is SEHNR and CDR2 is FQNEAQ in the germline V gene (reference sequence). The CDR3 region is CASMALGVFYGYTF. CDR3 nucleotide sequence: TGTGCCAGCATGGCTCTCGGGGTCTTCTATGGCTACACCTTC.

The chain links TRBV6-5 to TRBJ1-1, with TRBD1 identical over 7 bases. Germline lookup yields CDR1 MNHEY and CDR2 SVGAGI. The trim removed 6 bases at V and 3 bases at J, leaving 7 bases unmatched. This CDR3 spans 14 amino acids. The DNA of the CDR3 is TGTGCCAGCAGACCAAGACAGGGTCACACTGAAGCTTTCTTT. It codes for CASRPRQGHTEAFF.

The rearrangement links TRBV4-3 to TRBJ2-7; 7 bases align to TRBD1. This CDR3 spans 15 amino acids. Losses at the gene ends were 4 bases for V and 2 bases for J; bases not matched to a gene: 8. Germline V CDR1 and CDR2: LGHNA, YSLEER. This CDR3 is CASSLNRQGPYEQYF. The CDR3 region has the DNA TGCGCCAGCAGCCTGAATCGACAGGGACCCTACGAGCAGTACTTC.

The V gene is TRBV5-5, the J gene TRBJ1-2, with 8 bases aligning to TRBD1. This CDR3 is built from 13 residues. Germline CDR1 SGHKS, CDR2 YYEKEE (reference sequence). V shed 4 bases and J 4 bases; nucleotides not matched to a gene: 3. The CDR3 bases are TGTGCCAGCAGCCCAGGGGGCGCCTATGGCTACACCTTC. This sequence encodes CASSPGGAYGYTF.

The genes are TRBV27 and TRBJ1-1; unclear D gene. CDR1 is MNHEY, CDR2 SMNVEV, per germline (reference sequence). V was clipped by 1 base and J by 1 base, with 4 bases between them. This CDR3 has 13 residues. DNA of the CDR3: TGTGCCAGCAGTTTATTCAGGAACACTGAAGCTTTCTTT. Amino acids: CASSLFRNTEAFF.

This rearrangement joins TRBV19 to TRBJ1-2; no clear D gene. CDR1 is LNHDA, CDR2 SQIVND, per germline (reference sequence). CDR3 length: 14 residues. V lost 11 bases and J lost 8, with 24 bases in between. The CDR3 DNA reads TGTGCCTCCAGCCCGTGGCCTCCCTCGGGAGGCTACACCTTC. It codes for CASSPWPPSGGYTF.

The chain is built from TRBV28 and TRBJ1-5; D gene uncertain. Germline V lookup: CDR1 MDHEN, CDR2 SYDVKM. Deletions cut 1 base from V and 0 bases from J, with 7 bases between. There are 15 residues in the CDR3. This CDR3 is CASSLSGNSNQPQHF. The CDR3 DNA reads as TGTGCCAGCAGTTTATCCGGGAATAGCAATCAGCCCCAGCATTTT.

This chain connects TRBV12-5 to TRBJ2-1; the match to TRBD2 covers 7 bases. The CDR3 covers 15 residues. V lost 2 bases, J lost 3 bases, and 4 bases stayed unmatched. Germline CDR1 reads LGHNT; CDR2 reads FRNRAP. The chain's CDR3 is CASGLIRGSYNEQFF. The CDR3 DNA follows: TGTGCTAGTGGTTTGATTCGCGGGAGCTACAATGAGCAGTTCTTC.

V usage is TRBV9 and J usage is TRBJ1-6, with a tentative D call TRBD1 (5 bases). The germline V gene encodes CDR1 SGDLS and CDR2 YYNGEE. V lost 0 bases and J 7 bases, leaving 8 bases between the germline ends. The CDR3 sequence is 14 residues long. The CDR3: CASSVAGVNSPLHF. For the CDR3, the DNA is TGTGCCAGCAGCGTAGCGGGGGTCAATTCACCCCTCCACTTT.

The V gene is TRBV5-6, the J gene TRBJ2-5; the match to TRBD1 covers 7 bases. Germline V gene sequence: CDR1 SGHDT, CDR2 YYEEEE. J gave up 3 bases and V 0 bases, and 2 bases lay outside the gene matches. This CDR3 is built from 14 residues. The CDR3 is CASSLAGTEETQYF. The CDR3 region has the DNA TGTGCCAGCAGCTTGGCCGGGACAGAAGAGACCCAGTACTTC. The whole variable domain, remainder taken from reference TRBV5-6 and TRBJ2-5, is DAGVTQSPTHLIKTRGQQVTLRCSPKSGHDTVSWYQQALGQGPQFIFQYYEEEERQRGNFPDRFSGHQFPNYSSELNVNALLLGDSALYLCASSLAGTEETQYFGPGTRLLVL.

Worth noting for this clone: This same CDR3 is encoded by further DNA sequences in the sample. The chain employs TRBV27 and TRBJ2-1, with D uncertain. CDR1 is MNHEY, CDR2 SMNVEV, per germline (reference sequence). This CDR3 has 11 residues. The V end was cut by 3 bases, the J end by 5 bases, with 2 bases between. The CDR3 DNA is TGTGCCAGCAGTTTTAACAATGAGCAGTTCTTC. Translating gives CASSFNNEQFF.

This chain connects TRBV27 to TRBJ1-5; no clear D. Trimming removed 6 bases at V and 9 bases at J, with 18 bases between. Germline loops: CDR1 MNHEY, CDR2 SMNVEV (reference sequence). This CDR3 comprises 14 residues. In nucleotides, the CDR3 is TGTGCCAGCAGCCTCGGAGCCGATTTGGGGCCCCAGCATTTT. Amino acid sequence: CASSLGADLGPQHF.

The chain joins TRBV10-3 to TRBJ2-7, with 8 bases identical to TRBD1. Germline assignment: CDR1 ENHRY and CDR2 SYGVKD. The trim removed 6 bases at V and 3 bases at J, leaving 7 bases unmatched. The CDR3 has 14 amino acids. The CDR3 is CAISRTGRNYEQYF. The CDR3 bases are TGTGCCATCAGCCGGACAGGGCGAAACTACGAGCAGTACTTC.

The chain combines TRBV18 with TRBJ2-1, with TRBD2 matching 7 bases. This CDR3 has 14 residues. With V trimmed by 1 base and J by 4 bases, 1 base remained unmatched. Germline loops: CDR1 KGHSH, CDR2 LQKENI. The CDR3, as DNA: TGTGCCAGCTCACCACTCGGGGGGTACAATGAGCAGTTCTTC. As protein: CASSPLGGYNEQFF. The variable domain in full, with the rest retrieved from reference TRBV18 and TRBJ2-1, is NAGVMQNPRHLVRRRGQEARLRCSPMKGHSHVYWYRQLPEEGLKFMVYLQKENIIDESGMPKERFSAEFPKEGPSILRIQQVVRGDSAAYFCASSPLGGYNEQFFGPGTRLTVL.

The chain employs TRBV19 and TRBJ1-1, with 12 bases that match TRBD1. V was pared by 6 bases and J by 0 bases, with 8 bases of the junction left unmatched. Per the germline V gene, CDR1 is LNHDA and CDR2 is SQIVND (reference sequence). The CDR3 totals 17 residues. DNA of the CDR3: TGTGCCAGTAGCGACACCGGGACAGGGGGCCTGAACACTGAAGCTTTCTTT. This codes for CASSDTGTGGLNTEAFF.

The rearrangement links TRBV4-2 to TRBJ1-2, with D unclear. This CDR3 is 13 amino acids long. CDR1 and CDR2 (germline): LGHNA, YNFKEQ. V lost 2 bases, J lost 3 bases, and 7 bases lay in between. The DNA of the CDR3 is TGTGCCAGCAGCCAACGGGTATACTATGGCTACACCTTC. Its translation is CASSQRVYYGYTF.

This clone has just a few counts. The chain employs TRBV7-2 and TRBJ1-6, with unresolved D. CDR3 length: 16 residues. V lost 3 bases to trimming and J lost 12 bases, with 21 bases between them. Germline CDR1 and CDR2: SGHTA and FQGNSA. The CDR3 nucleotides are TGTGCCAGCAGCTTCAATGAGGTTGAGCCATCCTTACCCCTCCACTTT. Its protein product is CASSFNEVEPSLPLHF.